This T cell receptor (beta chain) is drawn from a study of blood T cell repertoires in COVID-19. Overall study context: The United States, Italy and Spain supplied acute and convalescent COVID-19 samples. In each case, the material was cDNA or gDNA derived from T cells, B-cell-depleted T cells, or PBMCs.

The table came from immunoSEQ multiplex PCR; TCRdb's copy has only in-frame clones and leaves some out. The sample lists tens of thousands of clones; more than 80% were seen once. Trimming removed 7 bases at V and 0 bases at J, with 5 bases between. Germline assignment: CDR1 SNHLY and CDR2 FYNNEI. This CDR3 has 12 residues. The sample taken for sequencing was peripheral blood. V gene TRBV2 combines with J gene TRBJ2-3, with D unresolved. The sequence was obtained from a woman aged 60-70 years with acute or convalescent COVID-19. CDR3 sequence reads: CASTGSTDTQYF. The CDR3 coding sequence is TGTGCCAGCACGGGTAGCACAGATACGCAGTATTTT.